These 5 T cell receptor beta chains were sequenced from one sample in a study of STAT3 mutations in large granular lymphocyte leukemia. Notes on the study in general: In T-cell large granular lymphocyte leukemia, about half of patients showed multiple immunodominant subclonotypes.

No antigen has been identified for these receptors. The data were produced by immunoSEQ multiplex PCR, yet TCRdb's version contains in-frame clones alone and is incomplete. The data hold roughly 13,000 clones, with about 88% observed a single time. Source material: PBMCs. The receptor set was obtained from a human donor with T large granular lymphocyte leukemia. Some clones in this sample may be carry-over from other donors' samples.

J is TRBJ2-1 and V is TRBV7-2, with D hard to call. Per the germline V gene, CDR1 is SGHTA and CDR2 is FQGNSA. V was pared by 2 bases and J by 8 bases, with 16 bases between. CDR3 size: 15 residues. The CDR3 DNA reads TGTGCCAGCAGCTTATACGGCGAAACTGGGCATGAGCAGTTCTTC. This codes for CASSLYGETGHEQFF.

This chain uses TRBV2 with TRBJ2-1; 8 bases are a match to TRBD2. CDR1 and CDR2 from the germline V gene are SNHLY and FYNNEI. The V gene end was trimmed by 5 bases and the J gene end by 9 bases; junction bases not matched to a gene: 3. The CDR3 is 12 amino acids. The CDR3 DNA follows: TGTGCCAGCAGTTTTAGCGGGACTGAGCAGTTCTTC. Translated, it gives CASSFSGTEQFF. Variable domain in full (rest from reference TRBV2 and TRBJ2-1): EPEVTQTPSHQVTQMGQEVILRCVPISNHLYFYWYRQILGQKVEFLVSFYNNEISEKSEIFDDQFSVERPDGSNFTLKIRSTKLEDSAMYFCASSFSGTEQFFGPGTRLTVL.

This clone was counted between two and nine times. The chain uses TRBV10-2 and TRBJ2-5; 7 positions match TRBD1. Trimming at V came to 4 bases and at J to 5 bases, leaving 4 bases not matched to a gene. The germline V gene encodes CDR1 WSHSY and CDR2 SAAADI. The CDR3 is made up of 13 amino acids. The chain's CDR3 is CASSAGQWETQYF. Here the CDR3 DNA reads TGCGCCAGCAGTGCGGGACAGTGGGAGACCCAGTACTTC.

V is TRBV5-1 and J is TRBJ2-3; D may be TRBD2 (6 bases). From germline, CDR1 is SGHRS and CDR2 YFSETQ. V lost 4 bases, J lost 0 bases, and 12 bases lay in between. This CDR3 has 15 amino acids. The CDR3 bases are TGCGCCAGCAGCCCTTCTAGCGTAAGCACAGATACGCAGTATTTT. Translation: CASSPSSVSTDTQYF.

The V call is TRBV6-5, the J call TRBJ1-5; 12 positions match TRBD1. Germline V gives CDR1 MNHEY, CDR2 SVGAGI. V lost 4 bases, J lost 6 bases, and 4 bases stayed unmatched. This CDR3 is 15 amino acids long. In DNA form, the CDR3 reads TGTGCCAGCAGTTCCGGGACAGGGGGCACTCAGCCCCAGCATTTT. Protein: CASSSGTGGTQPQHF.